The next 31 T cell receptor beta chains were all read from a single sample in a study of blood T cell repertoires in COVID-19. Measured with immunoSEQ multiplex PCR; TCRdb has only the in-frame clones, and not every one. Of roughly 330,000 clones in the sample, 70% to 90% are singletons; the top ten hold 5.3%. The sequencing input was PBMCs or T cells enriched from blood (not recorded which). Every receptor here comes from a woman between 25 and 40 years old who had recovered from COVID-19.

J is TRBJ2-1 and V is TRBV6-5; 7 bases are a match to TRBD2. Germline V gene sequence: CDR1 MNHEY, CDR2 SVGAGI. This CDR3 has 16 amino acids. The V gene end was trimmed by 2 bases and the J gene end by 11 bases; junction bases not matched to a gene: 15. CDR3: CASSYQLPLAGEKQFF. The DNA of the CDR3 is TGTGCCAGCAGTTACCAATTACCTCTCGCGGGGGAGAAGCAGTTCTTC.

V and J are TRBV6-5 and TRBJ1-4; a possible D gene is TRBD1 (5 bases). V shed 5 bases and J shed 6 bases, with 16 bases lying between them. This CDR3 has 15 amino acids. In germline, CDR1 is MNHEY, CDR2 SVGAGI. The CDR3 here is CASSRTNGGYEKLFF. Written as DNA, the CDR3 is TGTGCCAGCAGTCGGACGAACGGGGGGTATGAAAAACTGTTTTTT.

The J gene is TRBJ2-5, the V gene TRBV23-1; 10 nucleotides align to TRBD1. TRBV23-1 is marked as an open reading frame, function uncertain. The CDR3 has 16 residues. Losses at the gene ends were 6 bases for V and 5 bases for J; bases not matched to a gene: 12. In DNA, the CDR3 is TGCGCCAGCAGACCCAAGTCCGGGACAGGGGAGGAGACCCAGTACTTC. It translates to CASRPKSGTGEETQYF.

The chain combines TRBV5-1 with TRBJ2-7; 7 positions match TRBD1. This CDR3 spans 15 amino acids. CDR1 SGHRS and CDR2 YFSETQ come from the germline V gene. V shed 5 bases, J shed 2 bases, and the junction held 10 bases outside the gene matches. In DNA form, the CDR3 reads TGCGCCAGCAGTTGGGGACAGCCAGCTCCCTACGAGCAGTACTTC. Protein product: CASSWGQPAPYEQYF.

The chain is built from TRBV4-2 and TRBJ2-7; D not certain. V was clipped by 0 bases and J by 4 bases, with 7 bases between them. Germline loops: CDR1 LGHNA, CDR2 YNFKEQ. This CDR3 has 13 amino acids. Here the CDR3 reads CASSQEQYYEQYF. The CDR3 DNA is TGTGCCAGCAGCCAAGAACAGTATTACGAGCAGTACTTC.

The chain employs TRBV30 and TRBJ1-1; D is undetermined. The CDR3 runs to 14 residues. In germline, CDR1 is GTSNPN, CDR2 SVGIG (reference sequence). Trimming cost V 1 base and J 3 bases, with 12 bases left between them. The CDR3 is CAWSAGAAYTEAFF. CDR3 DNA: TGTGCCTGGAGTGCCGGAGCCGCATACACTGAAGCTTTCTTT.

The V call is TRBV21-1, the J call TRBJ1-1; the D segment call TRBD1 is taken from the table without a DNA check. TRBV21-1 is flagged as a pseudogene. This CDR3 contains 17 residues. The CDR3: CASRFPIYRDVKTEAFF. In DNA, the CDR3 is TGTGCCAGCAGATTCCCAATTTACAGGGATGTGAAGACTGAAGCTTTCTTT.

CDR3 amino acids: CASMRQGSLPSGNTIYF. The DNA of the CDR3 is TGTGCCAGCATGCGGCAGGGGTCACTCCCCTCTGGAAACACCATATATTTT. The chain links TRBV5-4 to TRBJ1-3, with a weak D call TRBD1 (6 bases). Germline CDR1 SGHNT, CDR2 YYREEE (reference sequence). The length of the CDR3 is 17 residues. V was shortened by 6 bases and J by 0 bases, with 19 bases between the two germline ends.

This chain joins TRBV29-1 and TRBJ2-7; 7 nucleotides line up with TRBD1. Germline CDR1 SQVTM, CDR2 ANQGSEA. This CDR3 has 14 residues. With 4 bases clipped from V and 5 bases from J, the junction kept 11 bases outside the gene matches. CDR3 sequence reads: CSVVGGRKVDEQYF. Here the CDR3 DNA reads TGCAGCGTTGTAGGGGGCCGAAAGGTCGACGAGCAGTACTTC.

This chain joins TRBV3-1 (or the pseudogene TRBV3-2) and TRBJ1-6, with a tentative D call TRBD1 (6 bases). The CDR3 contains 18 residues. V was clipped by 0 bases and J by 3 bases, with 15 bases between them. Germline V CDR1 and CDR2: LGHDT, YNNKEL (reference sequence). CDR3 sequence (DNA): TGTGCCAGCAGCCAAGAGGGGGCCCAATCGGGCTATAATTCACCCCTCCACTTT. This sequence encodes CASSQEGAQSGYNSPLHF.

This clone has only one observation. The rearrangement uses TRBV10-3 and TRBJ1-6; TRBD1 is a possible D gene (6 bases). The CDR3 totals 15 residues. Germline V gene sequence: CDR1 ENHRY, CDR2 SYGVKD. V was trimmed by 3 bases and J by 17 bases, leaving 23 bases between them. This CDR3 reads CAISDGTPSTRPVHF. The CDR3 bases are TGTGCCATCAGTGATGGGACACCCAGTACGCGGCCGGTCCACTTT.

V and J are TRBV5-1 and TRBJ2-2; no reliable D call. The germline gives CDR1 SGHRS, CDR2 YFSETQ. Deletions cut 5 bases from V and 3 bases from J, with 5 bases between. This CDR3 is built from 12 residues. The CDR3 DNA follows: TGCGCCAGCAGGAGTGACACCGGGGAGCTGTTTTTT. Its translation: CASRSDTGELFF.

The chain joins TRBV10-3 to TRBJ1-2; 7 nucleotides line up with TRBD1. CDR1 is ENHRY, CDR2 SYGVKD, per germline. The CDR3 totals 14 residues. V was pared by 6 bases and J by 2 bases, with 6 bases of the junction left unmatched. CDR3 loop: CAIRESTGNYGYTF. The CDR3 nucleotides read TGTGCCATCAGGGAATCGACAGGGAACTATGGCTACACCTTC.

The V call is TRBV11-2, the J call TRBJ1-1; no definite D call. This CDR3 has 13 amino acids. V lost 4 bases to trimming and J lost 7 bases, with 13 bases between them. From germline, CDR1 is SGHAT and CDR2 FQNNGV. This chain's CDR3 is CASSSGGLGEAFF. CDR3 in DNA: TGTGCCAGCAGCTCGGGTGGTTTGGGTGAAGCTTTCTTT.

The J gene is TRBJ2-1, the V gene TRBV10-1; no clear D. This CDR3 has 16 residues. Germline V lookup: CDR1 WNHNN, CDR2 SYGVQD (reference sequence). The V and J ends lost 1 base and 8 bases respectively, with 18 bases between them. CDR3 sequence: CASSELRASLRYEQFF. The CDR3 DNA is TGCGCCAGCAGTGAGTTACGAGCCAGCCTCAGGTATGAGCAGTTCTTC.

The chain employs TRBV3-1 (or the pseudogene TRBV3-2) and TRBJ2-7; 15 nucleotides line up with TRBD2. V was pared by 4 bases and J by 3 bases, with 10 bases of the junction left unmatched. In germline, CDR1 is LGHDT, CDR2 YNNKEL (reference sequence). There are 18 residues in the CDR3. The CDR3 bases are TGTGCCAGCAGCCCGACGGGACTAGCGGGGGGAAGATACTACGAGCAGTACTTC. It codes for CASSPTGLAGGRYYEQYF.

The V gene is TRBV7-3, the J gene TRBJ1-6; D might be TRBD1 (6 bases). V shed 5 bases and J shed 4 bases, with 12 bases lying between them. The germline CDR1 and CDR2 sequences are SGHTA and FQGTGA. CDR3 size: 15 residues. CDR3 in amino acids: CASSKDSSYNSPLHF. DNA of the CDR3: TGTGCCAGCAGCAAGGACAGCTCGTATAATTCACCCCTCCACTTT. The full variable domain, with the rest looked up from reference TRBV7-3 and TRBJ1-6, is GAGVSQTPSNKVTEKGKYVELRCDPISGHTALYWYRQSLGQGPEFLIYFQGTGAADDSGLPNDRFFAVRPEGSVSTLKIQRTERGDSAVYLCASSKDSSYNSPLHFGNGTRLTVT.

The chain joins TRBV2 to TRBJ1-2; D gene unclear. Trimming took 0 bases from V and 2 from J, leaving 4 bases between them. The CDR3 runs 13 residues. Germline V gene lookup returns CDR1 SNHLY and CDR2 FYNNEI. DNA for the CDR3: TGTGCCAGCAGTGAAGCCCGGAACTATGGCTACACCTTC. Translated: CASSEARNYGYTF.

J is TRBJ2-3 and V is TRBV20-1, with TRBD2 matching 8 bases. CDR1 is DFQATT and CDR2 is SNEGSKA in the germline V gene (reference sequence). With 3 bases clipped from V and 3 bases from J, the junction kept 11 bases outside the gene matches. This CDR3 comprises 16 residues. The CDR3 sequence is CSASVGGALRTDTQYF. CDR3 bases: TGCAGTGCTAGTGTCGGGGGGGCGTTAAGAACAGATACGCAGTATTTT.

The J gene is TRBJ2-5, the V gene TRBV7-2; TRBD2 is a possible D gene (5 bases). V lost 1 base and J 5 bases, leaving 11 bases between the germline ends. The CDR3 length is 14 residues. CDR1 and CDR2 from the germline V gene are SGHTA and FQGNSA. CDR3 sequence (DNA): TGTGCCAGCAGCTTAGTGGTCAGAGGGGAGACCCAGTACTTC. Its protein product is CASSLVVRGETQYF.

The chain joins TRBV30 to TRBJ1-3; no definite D call. The CDR3 covers 16 residues. Germline-derived CDR1 and CDR2 are GTSNPN and SVGIG (reference sequence). V lost 0 bases and J 0 bases, leaving 12 bases between the germline ends. CDR3 in amino acids: CAWSVRVFYSGNTIYF. The CDR3 DNA sequence: TGTGCCTGGAGTGTACGGGTTTTTTACTCTGGAAACACCATATATTTT.

This clone was detected only once. This rearrangement joins TRBV21-1 to TRBJ1-2; the table's D call, TRBD1, has no DNA check behind it. TRBV21-1 is a known pseudogene. The CDR3 extends over 16 amino acids. This CDR3 reads CAIRRRDRSDFYGYTF. For the CDR3, the DNA is TGTGCCATCAGACGCCGGGACAGGAGCGACTTCTATGGCTACACCTTC.

This sequence joins TRBV3-1 (or the pseudogene TRBV3-2) and TRBJ2-2, with 12 bases matching TRBD1. J gave up 4 bases and V 0 bases, and 15 bases lay outside the gene matches. Germline V gives CDR1 LGHDT, CDR2 YNNKEL (reference sequence). The CDR3 is 21 amino acids. CDR3 residues: CASSQDVPGQGALGRTGELFF. The CDR3 DNA reads as TGTGCCAGCAGCCAAGATGTTCCGGGACAGGGGGCACTAGGACGCACCGGGGAGCTGTTTTTT.

To note about this clone: In the same sample, other DNA sequences code for this CDR3. CDR3 bases: TGTGCCAGCAGTACACAGGGTTCTAATGAAAAACTGTTTTTT. Its protein is CASSTQGSNEKLFF. The chain joins TRBV2 to TRBJ1-4; D is possibly TRBD1 (6 bases). Germline V gene data show CDR1 as SNHLY and CDR2 as FYNNEI. CDR3 size: 14 residues. Trimming removed 5 bases at V and 3 bases at J, with 10 bases between.

The chain uses TRBV4-2 and TRBJ2-6, with TRBD2 identical over 8 bases. The length of the CDR3 is 16 residues. Germline V lookup: CDR1 LGHNA, CDR2 YNFKEQ. The V gene end was trimmed by 0 bases and the J gene end by 2 bases; junction bases not matched to a gene: 0. CDR3: CASSQDGGAGANVLTF. The CDR3 DNA reads as TGTGCCAGCAGCCAAGACGGGGGGGCTGGGGCCAACGTCCTGACTTTC.

This clone was seen a handful of times. The chain recombines TRBV7-9 with TRBJ1-2; no clear D. Deletions cut 5 bases from V and 2 bases from J, with 12 bases between. From germline, CDR1 is SEHNR and CDR2 FQNEAQ (reference sequence). The CDR3 contains 14 residues. The CDR3 loop reads CASSTSGANYGYTF. For the CDR3, the DNA is TGTGCCAGCAGCACGAGTGGAGCAAACTATGGCTACACCTTC. Based on the CDR3 plus reference TRBV7-9 and TRBJ1-2, the full variable domain is DTGVSQNPRHKITKRGQNVTFRCDPISEHNRLYWYRQTLGQGPEFLTYFQNEAQLEKSRLLSDRFSAERPKGSFSTLEIQRTEQGDSAMYLCASSTSGANYGYTFGSGTRLTVV.

The J gene is TRBJ1-1, the V gene TRBV18, with TRBD1 as a possible D gene (6 bases). V was pared by 3 bases and J by 4 bases, with 15 bases between. The CDR3 has 15 amino acids. Germline V gene data show CDR1 as KGHSH and CDR2 as LQKENI. For the CDR3, the DNA is TGTGCCAGCTCACCTTCGGACAGTTGGGGCACTGAAGCTTTCTTT. This sequence encodes CASSPSDSWGTEAFF.

This sequence joins TRBV4-3 and TRBJ2-1; 9 bases are shared with TRBD2. CDR1 and CDR2 (germline): LGHNA, YSLEER. This CDR3 spans 14 amino acids. The J segment lost 8 bases and the V segment lost 3 bases, leaving 5 bases of the junction unmatched. This CDR3 is CASSQELAGHEQFF. The CDR3 DNA is TGCGCCAGCAGCCAGGAACTAGCGGGCCATGAGCAGTTCTTC.

V is TRBV7-9 and J is TRBJ1-2; no reliable D call. The CDR3 loop spans 15 amino acids. Germline loops: CDR1 SEHNR, CDR2 FQNEAQ (reference sequence). V was shortened by 3 bases and J by 1 base, with 12 bases between the two germline ends. CDR3 coding DNA: TGTGCCAGCAGCTTTGAATACCCAGATAACTATGGCTACACCTTC. The encoded protein is CASSFEYPDNYGYTF.

This clone showed up just once. The chain has TRBV3-1 (or the pseudogene TRBV3-2) and TRBJ1-4, with a tentative D call TRBD1 (6 bases). This CDR3 contains 16 residues. The germline V and J ends were trimmed by 1 base and 8 bases, with 17 bases remaining between them. Looked up from germline, CDR1 is LGHDT and CDR2 is YNNKEL (reference sequence). CDR3 sequence reads: CASSQGTARKGEKLFF. CDR3 DNA sequence: TGTGCCAGCAGCCAAGGGACAGCCCGGAAAGGAGAAAAACTGTTTTTT.

V usage is TRBV6-2 or TRBV6-3 and J usage is TRBJ2-5; TRBD2 is a possible D gene (7 bases). Between the trimmed V and J ends, which lost 2 bases and 4 bases, there was a span of 17 bases. This CDR3 has 16 residues. CDR1 and CDR2 (germline): MNHEY, SVGEGT. Here the CDR3 reads CASSYEGGGSPETQYF. CDR3 nucleotide sequence: TGTGCCAGCAGTTACGAGGGGGGGGGCTCCCCAGAGACCCAGTACTTC.